Detailed here is one T cell receptor beta chain. In the study's own analysis: How many nucleated cells were present was estimated from reference gene primer amplification. TCRdb's table, derived via immunoSEQ multiplex PCR, lists solely in-frame clones and lacks some. The V and J calls and clone size come from that table; D and trimming were worked out from the DNA. This sample carries some 120,000 clones, around nine tenths of them seen once, and the ten largest clones take almost 4.5%. This specimen belongs to a study of blood T cell repertoires in COVID-19. Study at large: Acute-phase and convalescent COVID-19 samples originated in the United States, Italy and Spain. T cells, B-cell-depleted T cells, or PBMCs provided the cDNA or gDNA that served as material.

This CDR3 contains 14 residues. With 0 bases removed from V and 1 base from J, the gap between germline ends came to 7 bases. Germline loops: CDR1 SGDLS, CDR2 YYNGEE. The chain combines TRBV9 with TRBJ1-1; D gene uncertain. Sequencing input: peripheral blood. This TCR derives from a man in his forties or fifties with acute or convalescent COVID-19. CDR3 in amino acids: CASSVVAENTEAFF. CDR3 nucleotide sequence: TGTGCCAGCAGCGTAGTAGCAGAGAACACTGAAGCTTTCTTT.